The 13 T cell receptor beta chains below were found in one sample sequenced in a study of blood T cell repertoires in COVID-19. The method was immunoSEQ multiplex PCR; TCRdb's version includes in-frame clones alone and lacks a portion of them. The profile shows roughly 100,000 clones, roughly four fifths of them singletons. Sequenced: peripheral blood. The receptors shown here come from a man between 65 and 85 years old with active or convalescent COVID-19.

This chain uses TRBV4-1 with TRBJ1-1, with D uncertain. This CDR3 has 14 amino acids. The germline V gene encodes CDR1 MGHRA and CDR2 YSYEKL. Trimming cost V 3 bases and J 0 bases, with 8 bases left between them. The DNA for the CDR3 is TGCGCCAGCAGCCAGACCGGGGTGAACACTGAAGCTTTCTTT. Protein product: CASSQTGVNTEAFF.

The gene calls are TRBV12-2 and TRBJ2-3; TRBD2 is taken as the D call from the table, unchecked against the DNA. TRBV12-2 is a documented pseudogene. The length of the CDR3 is 17 residues. The CDR3 reads CASRLARLAGSTDTQYF. CDR3 bases: TGTGCAAGTCGCTTAGCGCGGCTAGCGGGGAGCACAGATACGCAGTATTTT.

As DNA, the CDR3 is TGTGCCACCAGTGATTTGCAAAACCTCGAGCCACAGGCAACTAATGAAAAACTGTTTTTT. Residues: CATSDLQNLEPQATNEKLFF. The chain uses TRBV24-1 and TRBJ1-4, with D perhaps TRBD1 (5 bases). Germline V gene sequence: CDR1 KGHDR, CDR2 SFDVKD. The germline V and J ends were trimmed by 0 bases and 0 bases, with 19 bases remaining between them. This CDR3 is 20 amino acids long.

The V and J genes are TRBV9 and TRBJ1-1; D is unresolved. The CDR3 runs 14 residues. The V end lost 4 bases, the J end lost 1 base, and 11 bases lay between the germline ends. Per germline, CDR1 SGDLS and CDR2 YYNGEE. This CDR3 reads CASSNSLGNTEAFF. Written as DNA, the CDR3 is TGTGCCAGCAGCAATTCCCTAGGGAACACTGAAGCTTTCTTT. The full variable domain, rest sourced from reference TRBV9 and TRBJ1-1, is DSGVTQTPKHLITATGQRVTLRCSPRSGDLSVYWYQQSLDQGLQFLIQYYNGEERAKGNILERFSAQQFPDLHSELNLSSLELGDSALYFCASSNSLGNTEAFFGQGTRLTVV.

A few counts support this clone. The chain recombines TRBV24-1 with TRBJ2-7; TRBD2 agrees at 9 bases. This CDR3 has 18 residues. Germline assignment: CDR1 KGHDR and CDR2 SFDVKD. V gave up 4 bases and J gave up 0 bases; unmatched junction bases: 12. The CDR3 nucleotides read TGTGCCACCAGTGACAGCGGGGCTAGCGGGACAAGCTCCTACGAGCAGTACTTC. It translates to CATSDSGASGTSSYEQYF.

The V gene is TRBV7-2, the J gene TRBJ2-7; tentatively, D is TRBD2 (6 bases). V was pared by 2 bases and J by 0 bases, with 11 bases between. The CDR3 is 15 residues long. CDR1 is SGHTA and CDR2 is FQGNSA in the germline V gene. The CDR3 region has the DNA TGTGCCAGCAGCTTAAGCGGAGGGAGCTCCTACGAGCAGTACTTC. Its translation: CASSLSGGSSYEQYF.

This rearrangement joins TRBV28 to TRBJ2-7, with 7 bases lining up with TRBD2. The CDR3 length is 15 residues. V shed 8 bases and J 2 bases; nucleotides not matched to a gene: 12. Germline CDR1 MDHEN, CDR2 SYDVKM. DNA of the CDR3: TGTGCCAGCGCACCTGGGGGGGAGTCGACCTACGAGCAGTACTTC. Protein sequence: CASAPGGESTYEQYF.

This clone was observed a handful of times. The gene calls are TRBV5-6 and TRBJ1-1, with 7 bases identical to TRBD1. J gave up 6 bases and V 4 bases, and 12 bases lay outside the gene matches. The germline gives CDR1 SGHDT, CDR2 YYEEEE. This CDR3 spans 15 amino acids. The CDR3 sequence: CASSLAGQVWAEAFF. CDR3 DNA sequence: TGTGCCAGCAGCCTAGCCGGACAGGTCTGGGCTGAAGCTTTCTTT.

CDR3 amino acids: CASTPRSLTGGNTGELFF. For the CDR3, the DNA is TGTGCCAGCACCCCTAGGTCCCTGACAGGGGGCAACACCGGGGAGCTGTTTTTT. This rearrangement joins TRBV13 to TRBJ2-2; 10 nucleotides match TRBD1. CDR3 length: 18 amino acids. Germline assignment: CDR1 PRHDT and CDR2 FYEKMQ (reference sequence). The junction had 13 bases not matched to a gene; V was cut back by 7 bases and J by 2 bases. Full variable domain (rest looked up from reference TRBV13 and TRBJ2-2): AAGVIQSPRHLIKEKRETATLKCYPIPRHDTVYWYQQGPGQDPQFLISFYEKMQSDKGSIPDRFSAQQFSDYHSELNMSSLELGDSALYFCASTPRSLTGGNTGELFFGEGSRLTVL.

The chain links TRBV19 to TRBJ2-2, with a possible D match to TRBD2 (6 bases). Germline values: CDR1 LNHDA, CDR2 SQIVND (reference sequence). V was trimmed by 6 bases and J by 4 bases, leaving 15 bases between them. The CDR3 spans 15 residues. CDR3 in amino acids: CASRAIAVSTGELFF. The CDR3 region has the DNA TGTGCCAGTAGAGCTATAGCGGTGAGCACCGGGGAGCTGTTTTTT.

In its sample, this clone was seen once. This chain joins TRBV19 and TRBJ1-5; 9 nucleotides align to TRBD1. Trimming took 5 bases from V and 4 from J; bases not matched to a gene: 3. The CDR3 has 14 amino acids. CDR1 is LNHDA and CDR2 is SQIVND in the germline V gene (reference sequence). CDR3 sequence (DNA): TGTGCCAGTAGTGCCGGACAGGGGAATCAGCCCCAGCATTTT. Translation: CASSAGQGNQPQHF.

This clone was counted only a few times. V gene TRBV19 combines with J gene TRBJ2-7; D might be TRBD1 (5 bases). V shed 3 bases and J shed 3 bases, with 9 bases lying between them. The CDR3 is made up of 13 amino acids. Germline CDR1 reads LNHDA; CDR2 reads SQIVND (reference sequence). In DNA, the CDR3 is TGTGCCAGTAGTATTGGAGACAGCTACGAGCAGTACTTC. This translates into CASSIGDSYEQYF. The whole variable domain, filled in from reference TRBV19 and TRBJ2-7, reads DGGITQSPKYLFRKEGQNVTLSCEQNLNHDAMYWYRQDPGQGLRLIYYSQIVNDFQKGDIAEGYSVSREKKESFPLTVTSAQKNPTAFYLCASSIGDSYEQYFGPGTRLTVT.

The chain links TRBV11-2 to TRBJ2-7; TRBD2 is a possible D gene (5 bases). The germline V and J ends were trimmed by 1 base and 2 bases, with 6 bases remaining between them. The CDR3 runs 13 residues. Germline lookup yields CDR1 SGHAT and CDR2 FQNNGV. Here the CDR3 reads CASSLAGTYEQYF. DNA for the CDR3: TGTGCCAGCAGCTTAGCGGGAACCTACGAGCAGTACTTC.